These 2 T cell receptor beta chains share one sample of origin, sequenced in a study of Tregs in tolerant kidney transplant recipients (dated by TCRdb to 2018 to 2020). The library was produced with the immunoSEQ multiplex PCR assay. TCRdb took this table from immuneACCESS and kept in-frame rearrangements with V and J called. Such tables lack part of the clones; where checked against another copy, unresolved V genes explain under half of the gap, and the rest is unexplained. For this sample the table gives 100,000 or so clones, of which 93% were detected only once. The ten largest clones represent 1.6% of the sample. Related donors were used in the transplants with nonmyeloablative bone marrow transplantation, and mixed chimerism was transient in the human trials. Sequences were derived from CD4+ T cells from blood (PBMCs), sampled 12 months after the transplant. The receptor source for this set is a human patient who received a combined kidney and bone marrow transplant. Some T cells may originate with the graft donor following a transplant.

The rearrangement uses TRBV7-7 and TRBJ2-2, with a possible D match to TRBD2 (5 bases). Germline V gene sequence: CDR1 SSHAT, CDR2 FNYEAQ (reference sequence). The CDR3 is 14 amino acids. V was pared by 3 bases and J by 8 bases, with 13 bases between. The CDR3 nucleotides are TGTGCCAGCAGCTTGAGGGCCACGGGGGGGGAGCTGTTTTTT. This translates into CASSLRATGGELFF.

The table lists this clone with a count of one. The gene calls are TRBV27 and TRBJ1-4, with D unresolved. V lost 1 base, J lost 7 bases, and 10 bases lay in between. This CDR3 comprises 14 residues. Germline values: CDR1 MNHEY, CDR2 SMNVEV (reference sequence). The CDR3 here is CASSLWGEGEKLFF. The CDR3 DNA reads as TGTGCCAGCAGTTTATGGGGTGAGGGTGAAAAACTGTTTTTT. The full variable domain, with the rest looked up from reference TRBV27 and TRBJ1-4, is EAQVTQNPRYLITVTGKKLTVTCSQNMNHEYMSWYRQDPGLGLRQIYYSMNVEVTDKGDVPEGYKVSRKEKRNFPLILESPSPNQTSLYFCASSLWGEGEKLFFGSGTQLSVL.